Each of the 26 T cell receptor beta chains below was sequenced from the same sample in a study of blood T cell repertoires in COVID-19. The data were produced by immunoSEQ multiplex PCR, yet TCRdb's version contains in-frame clones alone and is incomplete. The sample holds hundreds of thousands of clones, roughly nine tenths seen once. The sample consisted of PBMCs or T cells enriched from blood (not recorded which). These TCRs come from a man in his fifties or sixties who had recovered from COVID-19.

V is TRBV19 and J is TRBJ2-5, with D possibly being TRBD2 (6 bases). Trimming removed 5 bases at V and 3 bases at J, with 16 bases between. CDR3 length: 15 residues. Germline V gene sequence: CDR1 LNHDA, CDR2 SQIVND (reference sequence). CDR3 nucleotide sequence: TGTGCCAGTAGTGGGGTTTTGGAGGGAAAAGAGACCCAGTACTTC. Translating it yields CASSGVLEGKETQYF.

This chain uses TRBV25-1 with TRBJ2-2; the match to TRBD2 covers 7 bases. V lost 3 bases and J lost 6; bases outside the gene matches: 10. The CDR3 is 16 amino acids. Germline CDR1 is MGHDK and CDR2 is SYGVNS. CDR3 nucleotides: TGTGCCAGCAGTGAGGATGGGGGAGGGCTCGCCGGGGAGCTGTTTTTT. Amino acids: CASSEDGGGLAGELFF.

The chain carries TRBV2 and TRBJ2-1; 7 bases are a match to TRBD2. The CDR3 runs to 17 residues. The germline CDR1 and CDR2 sequences are SNHLY and FYNNEI. The junction had 6 bases not matched to a gene; V was cut back by 1 base and J by 0 bases. CDR3 coding DNA: TGTGCCAGCAGTGAAGTATCTAGCGGCCCCTCCTACAATGAGCAGTTCTTC. Amino acid sequence: CASSEVSSGPSYNEQFF.

The chain has TRBV27 and TRBJ1-6; D call uncertain. Deletions cut 6 bases from V and 9 bases from J, with 9 bases between. Per the germline V gene, CDR1 is MNHEY and CDR2 is SMNVEV (reference sequence). The CDR3 spans 12 residues. The DNA for the CDR3 is TGTGCCAGCAGGGGAGGGCCTTCACCCCTCCACTTT. Amino acids: CASRGGPSPLHF.

J is TRBJ1-2 and V is TRBV3-1 (or the pseudogene TRBV3-2), with D perhaps matching TRBD1 (5 bases). Germline V gives CDR1 LGHDT, CDR2 YNNKEL (reference sequence). This CDR3 is 15 amino acids long. V was cut by 4 bases and J by 5 bases, with 17 bases left in between. CDR3 sequence (DNA): TGTGCCAGCAGCCTCTCAAGCGGGACTTCATATGGCTACACCTTC. Amino acids: CASSLSSGTSYGYTF.

V gene TRBV4-1 combines with J gene TRBJ2-1, with D perhaps matching TRBD2 (6 bases). Deletions cut 5 bases from V and 3 bases from J, with 8 bases between. CDR3 size: 13 residues. The germline CDR1 and CDR2 sequences are MGHRA and YSYEKL. For the CDR3, the DNA is TGCGCCAGCAGCGGGGGACTCTACAATGAGCAGTTCTTC. As protein: CASSGGLYNEQFF.

The rearrangement links TRBV14 to TRBJ2-7; D ambiguous. Trimming pared 5 bases from V and 4 bases from J, leaving 12 bases between. CDR1 SGHDN and CDR2 FVKESK come from the germline V gene. This CDR3 is built from 13 residues. The CDR3: CASSEQNRYEQYF. As DNA, the CDR3 is TGTGCCAGCAGCGAGCAAAACCGGTACGAGCAGTACTTC.

V and J are TRBV4-2 and TRBJ1-5, with D perhaps matching TRBD1 (6 bases). V lost 0 bases and J lost 6, with 15 bases in between. Germline CDR1 is LGHNA and CDR2 is YNFKEQ. This CDR3 is built from 16 residues. CDR3 in DNA: TGTGCCAGCAGCCAAGAGAGTTCAAGGGGGTTTCAGCCCCAGCATTTT. Amino acids: CASSQESSRGFQPQHF.

The V and J genes are TRBV5-1 and TRBJ2-6; TRBD2 is a possible D gene (6 bases). The germline gives CDR1 SGHRS, CDR2 YFSETQ. Trimming removed 4 bases at V and 2 bases at J, with 10 bases between. The length of the CDR3 is 15 residues. In DNA form, the CDR3 reads TGCGCCAGCAGCACCACGGGGGCTGGGGCCAACGTCCTGACTTTC. Amino acids: CASSTTGAGANVLTF. Variable domain in full (rest from reference TRBV5-1 and TRBJ2-6): KAGVTQTPRYLIKTRGQQVTLSCSPISGHRSVSWYQQTPGQGLQFLFEYFSETQRNKGNFPGRFSGRQFSNSRSEMNVSTLELGDSALYLCASSTTGAGANVLTFGAGSRLTVL.

This chain joins TRBV27 and TRBJ1-6; possible D gene TRBD1, 5 bases. This CDR3 region has 14 residues. CDR1 and CDR2 (germline): MNHEY, SMNVEV (reference sequence). V was trimmed by 5 bases and J by 6 bases, leaving 11 bases between them. The CDR3 protein is CASSLRQSNSPLHF. The DNA for the CDR3 is TGTGCCAGCAGTCTGCGACAGAGTAATTCACCCCTCCACTTT.

The V and J genes are TRBV27 and TRBJ2-1; D remains ambiguous. V lost 8 bases to trimming and J lost 5 bases, with 10 bases between them. The CDR3 has 12 residues. The V gene's germline CDR1 is MNHEY and CDR2 SMNVEV (reference sequence). The CDR3 spells CASAFSHNEQFF. DNA for the CDR3: TGTGCCAGCGCCTTCAGTCACAATGAGCAGTTCTTC.

This clone was recorded only once. The chain has TRBV7-9 and TRBJ2-7, with TRBD2 identical over 9 bases. V lost 5 bases and J lost 0; bases outside the gene matches: 14. Germline-derived CDR1 and CDR2 are SEHNR and FQNEAQ (reference sequence). The CDR3 is 18 amino acids. The CDR3 here is CASSPGVAGVPPSYEQYF. CDR3 in DNA: TGTGCCAGCAGCCCCGGCGTAGCGGGAGTGCCCCCCTCCTACGAGCAGTACTTC.

This clone was recorded only once. The chain carries TRBV15 and TRBJ2-1; 10 bases agree with TRBD2. V lost 0 bases and J lost 3; bases outside the gene matches: 2. CDR3 size: 16 residues. CDR1 is LNHNV and CDR2 is YYDKDF in the germline V gene (reference sequence). The DNA of the CDR3 is TGTGCCACCAGCAGAGATCGGACTAGCGGCTACAATGAGCAGTTCTTC. This translates into CATSRDRTSGYNEQFF.

This clone was seen just once. The CDR3 region is CASSERQGVTEAFF. The CDR3 DNA reads as TGTGCCAGCAGCGAGAGACAGGGCGTCACTGAAGCTTTCTTT. The genes are TRBV2 and TRBJ1-1; TRBD1 aligns across 7 bases. Germline CDR1 reads SNHLY; CDR2 reads FYNNEI. J was trimmed by 4 bases and V by 6 bases; bases with no gene match: 8. The CDR3 length is 14 residues. Based on the CDR3 plus reference TRBV2 and TRBJ1-1, the full variable domain is EPEVTQTPSHQVTQMGQEVILRCVPISNHLYFYWYRQILGQKVEFLVSFYNNEISEKSEIFDDQFSVERPDGSNFTLKIRSTKLEDSAMYFCASSERQGVTEAFFGQGTRLTVV.

The chain employs TRBV27 and TRBJ2-7, with 8 bases that match TRBD1. V lost 3 bases and J lost 3; bases outside the gene matches: 7. Germline CDR1 MNHEY, CDR2 SMNVEV (reference sequence). The CDR3 consists of 15 residues. CDR3 region: CASSFLGQEHYEQYF. The CDR3 DNA reads as TGTGCCAGCAGTTTTTTGGGACAGGAGCACTACGAGCAGTACTTC.

The chain joins TRBV7-3 to TRBJ2-7, with 7 bases identical to TRBD1. The V segment lost 3 bases and the J segment 2 bases; nucleotides outside the gene matches: 1. Germline CDR1 is SGHTA and CDR2 is FQGTGA. This CDR3 has 13 residues. Written as DNA, the CDR3 is TGTGCCAGCAGCTTGGGACAGCCCTACGAGCAGTACTTC. Encoded protein: CASSLGQPYEQYF.

The CDR3 spells CAGKGTAYGYTF. CDR3 nucleotide sequence: TGTGCCGGCAAAGGGACAGCCTATGGCTACACCTTC. This chain connects TRBV19 to TRBJ1-2, with 7 positions matching TRBD1. CDR1 is LNHDA and CDR2 is SQIVND in the germline V gene (reference sequence). The CDR3 totals 12 residues. The V and J ends lost 11 bases and 4 bases, in that order; junction bases with no gene match: 7.

The rearrangement joins TRBV24-1 to TRBJ2-3; perhaps TRBD1 as D (9 bases). Trimming left V 3 bases short and J 2 bases short, with 29 bases between. The V gene's germline CDR1 is KGHDR and CDR2 SFDVKD. This CDR3 has 21 residues. The CDR3 loop is CATSDPTTGGQGLGFTDTQYF. The CDR3 nucleotides read TGTGCCACCAGTGATCCCACTACAGGGGGCCAGGGACTAGGGTTCACAGATACGCAGTATTTT.

This chain joins TRBV7-9 and TRBJ1-1, with D perhaps matching TRBD1 (6 bases). This CDR3 spans 15 amino acids. The V end was cut by 5 bases, the J end by 0 bases, with 13 bases between. CDR1 and CDR2 from the germline V gene are SEHNR and FQNEAQ (reference sequence). CDR3 DNA: TGTGCCAGCAGCCCCTTTGACAGGCTGAACACTGAAGCTTTCTTT. It translates to CASSPFDRLNTEAFF.

The chain couples TRBV27 to TRBJ2-1; D not resolved. Trimming removed 3 bases from V and 7 bases from J, with 4 bases in between. The CDR3 runs to 11 residues. The germline CDR1 and CDR2 sequences are MNHEY and SMNVEV (reference sequence). Here the CDR3 DNA reads TGTGCCAGCAGTTTTTATAATGAGCAGTTCTTC. Protein sequence: CASSFYNEQFF.

The chain recombines TRBV10-3 with TRBJ2-5; D may be TRBD2 (6 bases). CDR3 length: 15 residues. The germline CDR1 and CDR2 sequences are ENHRY and SYGVKD. Trimming shortened V by 4 bases and J by 2 bases, and 14 bases separated the two germline ends. The CDR3 DNA is TGTGCCATCAGTGCCCCGGGGACTCAACAAGAGACCCAGTACTTC. Translated, it gives CAISAPGTQQETQYF.

This chain connects TRBV18 to TRBJ2-3; 10 bases fit TRBD2. The ends lost 2 bases at V and 7 bases at J; junction bases unmatched: 9. CDR3 size: 16 residues. Germline loops: CDR1 KGHSH, CDR2 LQKENI. The CDR3 region has the DNA TGTGCCAGCTCACCAGCCACTAGCGGGGTACAAAATACGCAGTATTTT. Encoded protein: CASSPATSGVQNTQYF.

V and J are TRBV19 and TRBJ1-3, with 8 bases fitting TRBD1. The trim removed 5 bases at V and 4 bases at J, leaving 4 bases unmatched. This CDR3 spans 14 amino acids. The germline V gene has CDR1 LNHDA and CDR2 SQIVND (reference sequence). The CDR3 region has the DNA TGTGCCAGTAGTCAGGACAGGGCGGGAAACACCATATATTTT. This encodes CASSQDRAGNTIYF. The full variable domain, in which reference TRBV19 and TRBJ1-3 provide the parts outside the CDR3, is DGGITQSPKYLFRKEGQNVTLSCEQNLNHDAMYWYRQDPGQGLRLIYYSQIVNDFQKGDIAEGYSVSREKKESFPLTVTSAQKNPTAFYLCASSQDRAGNTIYFGEGSWLTVV.

The V gene is TRBV18, the J gene TRBJ2-5; D perhaps matches TRBD2 (5 bases). The V and J ends lost 0 bases and 7 bases respectively, with 9 bases between them. Germline CDR1 is KGHSH and CDR2 is LQKENI. The CDR3 loop spans 13 amino acids. In DNA form, the CDR3 reads TGTGCCAGCTCACCACCCCAGCGGCGGACCCAGTACTTC. Translation: CASSPPQRRTQYF.

This chain connects TRBV4-2 to TRBJ2-7; TRBD2 is a possible D gene (5 bases). The V and J ends lost 3 bases and 2 bases respectively, with 20 bases between them. The CDR3 contains 17 residues. Germline V lookup: CDR1 LGHNA, CDR2 YNFKEQ. CDR3 sequence reads: CASSQKEEGRVPYEQYF. CDR3 nucleotides: TGTGCCAGCAGCCAGAAAGAAGAGGGCCGTGTCCCCTACGAGCAGTACTTC.

V and J are TRBV5-6 and TRBJ1-6; the match to TRBD1 covers 10 bases. V was pared by 3 bases and J by 9 bases, with 6 bases of the junction left unmatched. Germline V gene lookup returns CDR1 SGHDT and CDR2 YYEEEE. CDR3 length equals 15 residues. DNA for the CDR3: TGTGCCAGCAGCTACTACGGGACAGGGGCTTCACCCCTCCACTTT. Amino acid sequence: CASSYYGTGASPLHF.